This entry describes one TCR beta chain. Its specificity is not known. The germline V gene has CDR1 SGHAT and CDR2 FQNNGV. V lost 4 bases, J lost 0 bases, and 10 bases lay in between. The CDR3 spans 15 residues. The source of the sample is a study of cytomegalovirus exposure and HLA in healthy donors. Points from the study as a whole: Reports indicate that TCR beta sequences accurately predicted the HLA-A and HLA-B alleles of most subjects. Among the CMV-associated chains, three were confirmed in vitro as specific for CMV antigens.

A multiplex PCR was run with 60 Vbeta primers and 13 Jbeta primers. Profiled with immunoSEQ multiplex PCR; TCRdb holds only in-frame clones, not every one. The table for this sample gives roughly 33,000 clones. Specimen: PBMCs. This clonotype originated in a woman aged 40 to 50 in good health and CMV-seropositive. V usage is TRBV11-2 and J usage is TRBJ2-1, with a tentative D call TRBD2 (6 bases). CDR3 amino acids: CASSSSGSSYNEQFF. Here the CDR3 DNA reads TGTGCCAGCAGCTCCTCCGGGAGCTCCTACAATGAGCAGTTCTTC.